Listed below are T cell receptor beta chains from one sample, sequenced in a study of blood T cells in healthy people across ages. TCRdb recomputed calls from the 5' RACE reads with MiXCR, one row per CDR3 protein. The repertoire includes more than 750,000 distinct CDR3 sequences, around 29% of them detected once, and roughly a tenth sits in the top ten. The same specimen was also included in a second study, on T cells of mothers and their children.

Input material: blood. Source of these receptors: a woman between 35 and 50 years old in good health. The CDR3 runs from the conserved cysteine through the conserved F or W. D genes are given only for firm matches. The size entry is marked missing in some rows and otherwise reads once, few, many or a size class.

d_gene: -; v_gene: TRBV28; j_gene: TRBJ2-7; abundance: few; CDR3aa: CASSPTVPLSSYEQYF; CDR3nt: TGTGCCAGCAGTCCTACAGTGCCCCTAAGCTCCTACGAGCAGTACTTC
d_gene: -; v_gene: TRBV7-2; j_gene: TRBJ2-1; abundance: -; CDR3aa: CASRYNEQFF; CDR3nt: TGTGCTAGCAGATACAATGAGCAGTTCTTC
d_gene: -; v_gene: TRBV5-1; j_gene: TRBJ2-7; abundance: many; CDR3aa: CASSLNDEGDVQYF; CDR3nt: TGCGCCAGCAGCCTCAACGACGAAGGGGACGTGCAGTACTTC
d_gene: -; v_gene: TRBV21-1; j_gene: TRBJ1-1; abundance: many; CDR3aa: CASSAQQCPNTEAFF; CDR3nt: TGTGCCAGCAGCGCTCAACAGTGCCCGAACACTGAAGCTTTCTTT
d_gene: -; v_gene: TRBV25-1; j_gene: TRBJ1-1; abundance: few; CDR3aa: CASRPVGGSTEAFF; CDR3nt: TGTGCCAGCAGGCCCGTTGGGGGGTCCACTGAAGCTTTCTTT
d_gene: -; v_gene: TRBV5-1; j_gene: TRBJ1-2; abundance: -; CDR3aa: CASSLAGAGTDGYTF; CDR3nt: TGCGCCAGCAGCTTGGCCGGGGCAGGGACCGATGGCTACACCTTC
d_gene: TRBD2; v_gene: TRBV4-3; j_gene: TRBJ2-3; abundance: -; CDR3aa: CASSQDRRGDPYF; CDR3nt: TGCGCCAGCAGCCAAGATAGGCGGGGGGATCCGTATTTT
d_gene: -; v_gene: TRBV5-1; j_gene: TRBJ2-3; abundance: few; CDR3aa: CASSLAGQTSTDTQYF; CDR3nt: TGCGCCAGCAGCTTGGCCGGACAGACAAGCACAGATACGCAGTATTTT
d_gene: TRBD1; v_gene: TRBV20-1; j_gene: TRBJ2-6; abundance: -; CDR3aa: CSARRTGASSGANVLTF; CDR3nt: TGCAGTGCTAGAAGGACAGGTGCTAGCTCTGGGGCCAACGTCCTGACTTTC
d_gene: TRBD2; v_gene: TRBV10-3; j_gene: TRBJ2-3; abundance: few; CDR3aa: CAIRGTSSSGTQYF; CDR3nt: TGTGCCATCAGGGGGACTAGCAGTTCCGGTACGCAGTATTTT
d_gene: -; v_gene: TRBV6-6; j_gene: TRBJ1-1; abundance: -; CDR3aa: CASSYWNRDREAFF; CDR3nt: TGTGCCAGCAGTTACTGGAACAGGGATCGTGAAGCTTTCTTT
d_gene: -; v_gene: TRBV5-1; j_gene: TRBJ2-6; abundance: -; CDR3aa: CASRSGGANARTF; CDR3nt: TGCGCCAGCCGCTCTGGTGGGGCCAACGCCCGGACTTTC
d_gene: -; v_gene: TRBV7-9; j_gene: TRBJ2-7; abundance: -; CDR3aa: CASSPRNACEQYF; CDR3nt: TGTGCCAGCAGCCCAAGAAACGCCTGCGAGCAGTACTTC
d_gene: -; v_gene: TRBV7-2; j_gene: TRBJ2-1; abundance: -; CDR3aa: CASSQRGSYNEQFF; CDR3nt: TGTGCCAGCAGCCAAAGAGGAAGTTACAATGAGCAGTTCTTC
d_gene: TRBD2; v_gene: TRBV24-1; j_gene: TRBJ2-5; abundance: -; CDR3aa: CASSDRRSLAGVHNEQYF; CDR3nt: TGTGCCTCCAGTGACCGTCGGTCTCTAGCGGGGGTCCACAATGAGCAGTACTTC
d_gene: TRBD1; v_gene: TRBV5-1; j_gene: TRBJ2-5; abundance: few; CDR3aa: CASSLAPGQGDKQYF; CDR3nt: TGCGCCAGCAGCTTGGCCCCAGGACAGGGGGACAAGCAGTACTTC
d_gene: -; v_gene: TRBV10-3; j_gene: TRBJ2-3; abundance: -; CDR3aa: CAISDGGASTDTQYF; CDR3nt: TGTGCCATCAGTGACGGGGGTGCTAGCACAGATACGCAGTATTTT
d_gene: -; v_gene: TRBV6-6; j_gene: TRBJ2-7; abundance: -; CDR3aa: CASSFGDITYF; CDR3nt: TGTGCCAGCAGTTTCGGGGACATTACGTACTTC
d_gene: -; v_gene: TRBV9; j_gene: TRBJ1-6; abundance: few; CDR3aa: CASSVEVGGQSLHF; CDR3nt: TGTGCCAGCAGCGTAGAGGTGGGTGGGCAATCCCTCCACTTT
d_gene: -; v_gene: TRBV5-1; j_gene: TRBJ2-1; abundance: -; CDR3aa: CASSLTLLGEQFF; CDR3nt: TGCGCCAGCAGCTTGACCCTCCTGGGGGAGCAGTTCTTC
d_gene: -; v_gene: TRBV28; j_gene: TRBJ2-7; abundance: many; CDR3aa: CASSSVQGGIYEQYF; CDR3nt: TGTGCCAGCAGTTCCGTCCAGGGCGGAATCTACGAGCAGTACTTC
d_gene: -; v_gene: TRBV7-3; j_gene: TRBJ2-5; abundance: many; CDR3aa: CASSLSGVPQYF; CDR3nt: TGTGCCAGCAGCTTATCGGGGGTGCCCCAGTACTTC
d_gene: -; v_gene: TRBV6-2/TRBV6-3; j_gene: TRBJ1-1; abundance: -; CDR3aa: CASSYSRDPLWNTEAFF; CDR3nt: TGTGCCAGCAGTTACTCACGGGACCCCCTCTGGAACACTGAAGCTTTCTTT
d_gene: TRBD1; v_gene: TRBV6-2/TRBV6-3; j_gene: TRBJ2-1; abundance: few; CDR3aa: CASSGTGGLGTYNEQFF; CDR3nt: TGTGCCAGCAGTGGAACAGGGGGCCTAGGGACCTACAATGAGCAGTTCTTC
d_gene: -; v_gene: TRBV5-1; j_gene: TRBJ1-1; abundance: -; CDR3aa: CASSLTAGEGYTEAFF; CDR3nt: TGCGCCAGCAGCTTGACTGCTGGTGAGGGATACACTGAAGCTTTCTTT
d_gene: TRBD2; v_gene: TRBV7-2; j_gene: TRBJ2-7; abundance: many; CDR3aa: CASSIGTSGAYEQYF; CDR3nt: TGTGCCAGCAGCATCGGGACTAGCGGGGCCTACGAGCAGTACTTC
d_gene: TRBD2; v_gene: TRBV28; j_gene: TRBJ2-5; abundance: -; CDR3aa: CASSFGTSVPGRQETQYF; CDR3nt: TGTGCCAGCAGTTTCGGGACTAGCGTTCCTGGGCGGCAAGAGACCCAGTACTTC
d_gene: -; v_gene: TRBV29-1; j_gene: TRBJ2-7; abundance: many; CDR3aa: CSVEGSSYEQYF; CDR3nt: TGCAGCGTTGAAGGGTCGTCCTACGAGCAGTACTTC
d_gene: -; v_gene: TRBV9; j_gene: TRBJ1-2; abundance: few; CDR3aa: CASSVGQGRGYTF; CDR3nt: TGTGCCAGCAGCGTAGGTCAGGGAAGAGGCTACACCTTC
d_gene: TRBD1; v_gene: TRBV20-1; j_gene: TRBJ1-2; abundance: many; CDR3aa: CSAEDRGDGYTF; CDR3nt: TGCAGTGCAGAAGACAGGGGCGATGGCTACACCTTC
d_gene: -; v_gene: TRBV29-1; j_gene: TRBJ1-2; abundance: once; CDR3aa: CSVEEPRDYGYTF; CDR3nt: TGCAGCGTTGAAGAACCCAGGGACTATGGCTACACCTTC
d_gene: TRBD1; v_gene: TRBV7-2; j_gene: TRBJ1-2; abundance: few; CDR3aa: CASSARDRGPIRGGYTF; CDR3nt: TGTGCCAGCAGCGCCCGGGACAGGGGACCAATACGGGGGGGCTACACCTTC
d_gene: TRBD2; v_gene: TRBV6-5; j_gene: TRBJ2-3; abundance: few; CDR3aa: CASSRSGVETDTQYF; CDR3nt: TGTGCCAGCAGCCGCAGCGGGGTGGAAACAGATACGCAGTATTTT
d_gene: TRBD1; v_gene: TRBV14; j_gene: TRBJ1-2; abundance: -; CDR3aa: CASGRTGTAYGYTF; CDR3nt: TGTGCCAGCGGACGCACTGGGACAGCCTATGGCTACACCTTC
d_gene: TRBD1; v_gene: TRBV27; j_gene: TRBJ1-2; abundance: few; CDR3aa: CASRQGGGGYTF; CDR3nt: TGTGCCAGCAGGCAGGGGGGAGGTGGCTACACCTTC
d_gene: TRBD2; v_gene: TRBV20-1; j_gene: TRBJ2-2; abundance: -; CDR3aa: CSASTGGYGELFF; CDR3nt: TGCAGTGCTAGTACCGGGGGGTACGGGGAGCTGTTTTTT
d_gene: TRBD1; v_gene: TRBV5-1; j_gene: TRBJ2-2; abundance: -; CDR3aa: CASTLTGITGELFF; CDR3nt: TGCGCCAGCACCTTGACAGGGATCACCGGGGAGCTGTTTTTT
d_gene: TRBD1; v_gene: TRBV28; j_gene: TRBJ1-1; abundance: -; CDR3aa: CASSANRGNTEAFF; CDR3nt: TGTGCCAGCAGCGCAAACAGGGGGAACACTGAAGCTTTCTTT
d_gene: TRBD2; v_gene: TRBV5-1; j_gene: TRBJ2-1; abundance: -; CDR3aa: CASSLTTGGLLEQFF; CDR3nt: TGCGCCAGCAGCTTGACAACGGGGGGATTGCTTGAGCAGTTCTTC
d_gene: -; v_gene: TRBV5-1; j_gene: TRBJ2-1; abundance: few; CDR3aa: CASSLAGNRAHEQFF; CDR3nt: TGCGCCAGCAGCTTGGCCGGAAACAGAGCCCATGAGCAGTTCTTC
d_gene: -; v_gene: TRBV4-3; j_gene: TRBJ1-4; abundance: few; CDR3aa: CASSQEPRSYEKLFF; CDR3nt: TGCGCCAGCAGCCAAGAGCCCAGGAGTTATGAAAAACTGTTTTTT
d_gene: -; v_gene: TRBV24-1; j_gene: TRBJ2-5; abundance: many; CDR3aa: CATSDLDSGETQYF; CDR3nt: TGTGCCACCAGTGATTTGGATAGCGGAGAGACCCAGTACTTC
d_gene: -; v_gene: TRBV7-2; j_gene: TRBJ1-5; abundance: -; CDR3aa: CASSPWPGGYQPQHF; CDR3nt: TGTGCCAGCAGCCCCTGGCCCGGAGGGTATCAGCCCCAGCATTTT
d_gene: -; v_gene: TRBV7-3; j_gene: TRBJ2-7; abundance: -; CDR3aa: CASSPDRLGEQYF; CDR3nt: TGTGCCAGCAGCCCTGACAGGCTCGGGGAGCAGTACTTC